Sequencing of this TCR beta chain was carried out in a study of T cell clonotyping in hematopoietic cell transplantation. The assay was immunoSEQ multiplex PCR, and TCRdb's table has in-frame clones only and misses some. The sample has more than 55,000 clones, 94% seen once. Sequencing was done on a sample of peripheral blood mononuclear cells. The origin of this receptor is a man in his forties or fifties in good health. Some clones in this sample may be carry-over from other donors' samples.

For the CDR3, the DNA is TGTGCCAGCAGCGTAGCTCCAGGGGGAGAGCAGTACTTC. Protein product: CASSVAPGGEQYF. The genes are TRBV9 and TRBJ2-7; 7 bases match TRBD1. Germline values: CDR1 SGDLS, CDR2 YYNGEE. The J segment lost 7 bases and the V segment lost 0 bases, leaving 4 bases of the junction unmatched. The CDR3 consists of 13 residues.